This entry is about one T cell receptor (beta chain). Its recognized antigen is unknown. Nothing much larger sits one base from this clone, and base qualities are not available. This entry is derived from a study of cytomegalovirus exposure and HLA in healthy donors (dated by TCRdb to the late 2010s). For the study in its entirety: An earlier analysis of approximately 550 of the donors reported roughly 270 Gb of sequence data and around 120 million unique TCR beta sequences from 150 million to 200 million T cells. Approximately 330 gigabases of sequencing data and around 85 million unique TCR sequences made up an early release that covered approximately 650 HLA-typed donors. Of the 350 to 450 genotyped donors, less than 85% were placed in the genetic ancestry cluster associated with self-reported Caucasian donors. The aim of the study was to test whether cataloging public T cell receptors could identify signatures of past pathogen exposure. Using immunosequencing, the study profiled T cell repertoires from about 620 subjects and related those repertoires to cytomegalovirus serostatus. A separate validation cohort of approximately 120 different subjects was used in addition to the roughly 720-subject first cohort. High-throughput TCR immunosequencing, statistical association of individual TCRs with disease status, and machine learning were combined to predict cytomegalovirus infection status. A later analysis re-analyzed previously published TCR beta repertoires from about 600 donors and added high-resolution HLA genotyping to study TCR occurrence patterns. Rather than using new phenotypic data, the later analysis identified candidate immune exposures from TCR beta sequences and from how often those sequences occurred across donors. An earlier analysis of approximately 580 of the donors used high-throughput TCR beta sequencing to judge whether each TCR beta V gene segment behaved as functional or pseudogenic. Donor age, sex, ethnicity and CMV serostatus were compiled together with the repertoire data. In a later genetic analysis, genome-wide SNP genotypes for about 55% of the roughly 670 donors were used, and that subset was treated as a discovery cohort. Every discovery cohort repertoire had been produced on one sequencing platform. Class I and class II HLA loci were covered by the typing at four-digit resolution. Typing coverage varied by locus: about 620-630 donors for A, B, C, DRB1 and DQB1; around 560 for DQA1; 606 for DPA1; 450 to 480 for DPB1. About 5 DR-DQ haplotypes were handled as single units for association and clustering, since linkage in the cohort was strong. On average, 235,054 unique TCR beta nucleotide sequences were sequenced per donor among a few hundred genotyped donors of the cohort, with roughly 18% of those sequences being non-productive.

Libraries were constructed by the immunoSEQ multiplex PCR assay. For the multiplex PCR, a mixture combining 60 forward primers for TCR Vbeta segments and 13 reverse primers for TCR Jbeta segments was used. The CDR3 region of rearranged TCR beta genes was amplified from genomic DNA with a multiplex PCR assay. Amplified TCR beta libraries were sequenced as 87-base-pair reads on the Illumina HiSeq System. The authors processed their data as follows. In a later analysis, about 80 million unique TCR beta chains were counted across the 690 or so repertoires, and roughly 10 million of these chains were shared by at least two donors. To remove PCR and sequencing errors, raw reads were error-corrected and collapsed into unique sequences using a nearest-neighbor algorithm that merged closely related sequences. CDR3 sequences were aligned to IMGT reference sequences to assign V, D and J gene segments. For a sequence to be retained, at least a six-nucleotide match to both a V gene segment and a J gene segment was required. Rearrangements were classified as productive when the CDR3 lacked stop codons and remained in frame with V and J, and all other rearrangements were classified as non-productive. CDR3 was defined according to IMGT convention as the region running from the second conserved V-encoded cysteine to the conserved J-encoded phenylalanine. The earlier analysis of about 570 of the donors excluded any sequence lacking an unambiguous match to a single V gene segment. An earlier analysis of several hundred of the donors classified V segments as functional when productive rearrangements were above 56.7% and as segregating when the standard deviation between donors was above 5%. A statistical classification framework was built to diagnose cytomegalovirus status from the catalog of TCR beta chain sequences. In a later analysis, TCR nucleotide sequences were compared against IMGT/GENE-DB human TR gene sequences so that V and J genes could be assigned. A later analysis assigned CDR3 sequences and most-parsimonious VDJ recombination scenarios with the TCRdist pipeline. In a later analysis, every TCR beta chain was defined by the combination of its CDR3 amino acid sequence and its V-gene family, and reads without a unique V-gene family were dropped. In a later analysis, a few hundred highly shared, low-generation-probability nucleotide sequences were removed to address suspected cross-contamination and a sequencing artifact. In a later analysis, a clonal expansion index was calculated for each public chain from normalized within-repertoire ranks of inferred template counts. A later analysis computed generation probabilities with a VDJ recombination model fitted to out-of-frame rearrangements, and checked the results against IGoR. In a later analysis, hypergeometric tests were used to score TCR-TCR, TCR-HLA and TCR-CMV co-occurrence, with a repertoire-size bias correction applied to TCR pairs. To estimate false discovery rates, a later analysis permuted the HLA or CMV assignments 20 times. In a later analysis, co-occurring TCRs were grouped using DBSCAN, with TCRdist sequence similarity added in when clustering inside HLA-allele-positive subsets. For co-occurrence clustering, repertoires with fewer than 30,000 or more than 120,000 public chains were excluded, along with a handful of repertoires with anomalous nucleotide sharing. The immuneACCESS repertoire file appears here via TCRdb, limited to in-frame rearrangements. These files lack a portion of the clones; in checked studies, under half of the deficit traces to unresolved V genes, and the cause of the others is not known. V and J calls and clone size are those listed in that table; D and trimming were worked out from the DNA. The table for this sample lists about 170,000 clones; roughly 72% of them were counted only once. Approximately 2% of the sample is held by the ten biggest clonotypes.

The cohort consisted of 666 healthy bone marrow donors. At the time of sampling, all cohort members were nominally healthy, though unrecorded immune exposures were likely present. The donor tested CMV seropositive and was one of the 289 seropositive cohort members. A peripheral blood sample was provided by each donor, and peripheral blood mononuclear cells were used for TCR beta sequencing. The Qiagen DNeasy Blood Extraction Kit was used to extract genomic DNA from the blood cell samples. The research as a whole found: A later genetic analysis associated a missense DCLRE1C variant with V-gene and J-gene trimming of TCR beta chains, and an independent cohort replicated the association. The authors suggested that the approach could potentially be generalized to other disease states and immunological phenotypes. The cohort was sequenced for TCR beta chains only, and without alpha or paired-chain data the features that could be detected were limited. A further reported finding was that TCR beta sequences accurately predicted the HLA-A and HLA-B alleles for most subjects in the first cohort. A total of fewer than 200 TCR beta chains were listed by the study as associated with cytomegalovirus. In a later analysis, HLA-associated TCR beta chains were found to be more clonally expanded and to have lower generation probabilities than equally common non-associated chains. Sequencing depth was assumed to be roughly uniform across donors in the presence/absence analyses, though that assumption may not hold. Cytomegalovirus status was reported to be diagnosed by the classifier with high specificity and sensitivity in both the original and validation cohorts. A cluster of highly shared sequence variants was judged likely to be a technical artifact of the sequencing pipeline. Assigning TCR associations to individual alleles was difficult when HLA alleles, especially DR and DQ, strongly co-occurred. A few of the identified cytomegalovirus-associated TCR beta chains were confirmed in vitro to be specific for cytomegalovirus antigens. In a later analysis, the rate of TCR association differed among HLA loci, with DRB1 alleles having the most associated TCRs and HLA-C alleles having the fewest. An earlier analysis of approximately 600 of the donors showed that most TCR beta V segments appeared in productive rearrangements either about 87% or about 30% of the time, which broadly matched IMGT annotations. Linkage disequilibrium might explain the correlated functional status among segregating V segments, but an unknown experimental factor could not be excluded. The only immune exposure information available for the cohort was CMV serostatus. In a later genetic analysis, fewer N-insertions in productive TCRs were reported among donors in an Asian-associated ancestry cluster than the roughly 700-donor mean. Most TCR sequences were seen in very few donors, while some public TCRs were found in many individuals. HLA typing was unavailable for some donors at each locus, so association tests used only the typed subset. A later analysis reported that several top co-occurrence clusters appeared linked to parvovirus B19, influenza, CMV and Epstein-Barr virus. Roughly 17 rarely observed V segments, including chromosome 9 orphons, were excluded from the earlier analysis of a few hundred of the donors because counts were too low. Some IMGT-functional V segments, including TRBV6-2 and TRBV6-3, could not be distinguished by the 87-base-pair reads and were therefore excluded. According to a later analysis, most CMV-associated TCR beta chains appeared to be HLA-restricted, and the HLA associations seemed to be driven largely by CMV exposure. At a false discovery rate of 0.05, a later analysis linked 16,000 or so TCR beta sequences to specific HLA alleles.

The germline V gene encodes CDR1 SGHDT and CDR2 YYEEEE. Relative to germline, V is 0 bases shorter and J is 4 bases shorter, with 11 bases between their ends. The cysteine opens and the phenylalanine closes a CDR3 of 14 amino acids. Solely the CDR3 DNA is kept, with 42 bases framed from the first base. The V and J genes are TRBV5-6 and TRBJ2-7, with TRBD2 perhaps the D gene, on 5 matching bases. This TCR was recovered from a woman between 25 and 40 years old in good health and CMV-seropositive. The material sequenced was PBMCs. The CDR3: CASSLVGEIYEQYF. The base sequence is TGTGCCAGCAGCTTGGTCGGGGAAATTTACGAGCAGTACTTC.